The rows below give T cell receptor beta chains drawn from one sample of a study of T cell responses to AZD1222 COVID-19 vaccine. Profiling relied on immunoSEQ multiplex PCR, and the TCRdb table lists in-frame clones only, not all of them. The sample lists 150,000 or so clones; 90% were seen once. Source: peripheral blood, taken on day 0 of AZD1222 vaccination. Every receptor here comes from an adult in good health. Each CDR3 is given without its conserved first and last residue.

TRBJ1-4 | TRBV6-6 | ASSPRNRKLF
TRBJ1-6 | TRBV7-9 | ASSPVRGHHSPLH
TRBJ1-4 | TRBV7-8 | ASSSGQGGNEKLF
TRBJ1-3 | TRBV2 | ASGETAGNTIY
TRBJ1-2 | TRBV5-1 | ASSMARGHQSGYT
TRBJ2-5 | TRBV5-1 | ASSLRVQETQY
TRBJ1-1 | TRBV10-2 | ASSELVVTEAF
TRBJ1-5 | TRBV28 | ASSARGAQPQH
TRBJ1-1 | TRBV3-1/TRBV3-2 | ASRSWGAVGTEAF
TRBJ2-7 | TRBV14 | ASSHRGQGTEQY
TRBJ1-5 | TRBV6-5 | ASSTPYRENQPQH
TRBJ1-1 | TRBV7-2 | ASSLVAPPEGRAF
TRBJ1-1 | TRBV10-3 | AVARGQNTEAF
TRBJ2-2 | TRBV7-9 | ASSYAPPSGELF
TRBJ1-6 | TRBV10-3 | AISGGAGGSPLH
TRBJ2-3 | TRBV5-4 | ASSFRGGITDTQY
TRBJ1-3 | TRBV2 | ASISGNTIY
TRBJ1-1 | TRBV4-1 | ASSQGGVNTEAF
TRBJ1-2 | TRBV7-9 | ASSSSTGTGANYGYT
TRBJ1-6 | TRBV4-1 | ASSRGEFSYNSPLH
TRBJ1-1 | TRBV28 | ASSPPATGNTEAF
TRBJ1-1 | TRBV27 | ASSLLVSRNTEAF
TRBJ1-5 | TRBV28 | ATQDNNQPQH
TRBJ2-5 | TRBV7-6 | ASSPGYGNWETQY
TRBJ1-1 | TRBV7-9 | ASSFGALDAEAF
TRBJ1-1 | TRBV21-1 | ASSKEDQETNTEAF
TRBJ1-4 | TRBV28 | ASSTPANEKLF
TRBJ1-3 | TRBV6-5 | ASSSRWTGSGNTIY
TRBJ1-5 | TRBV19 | ASSITSGGRQPQH
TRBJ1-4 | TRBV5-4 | ASSFGNEKLF
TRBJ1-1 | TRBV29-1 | SVVMVMNTEAF
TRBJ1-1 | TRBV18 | ASSPLGQGAGEAF
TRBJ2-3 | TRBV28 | ASAARTGGFFSDTQY
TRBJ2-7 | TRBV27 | ASSVTSGLLSSYEQY
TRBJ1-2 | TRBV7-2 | ASSNVLQGHRGYT
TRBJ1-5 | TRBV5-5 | ASSLIQGDQPQH
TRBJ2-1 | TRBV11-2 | ASLPGGASYNEQF
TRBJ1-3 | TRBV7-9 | ASTNPKENSGNTIY
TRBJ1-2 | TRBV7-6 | ASSLNDGIGYDGYT
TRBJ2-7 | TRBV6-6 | ASSRLQRPNPYEQY
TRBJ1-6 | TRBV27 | ASSRRQAYNSPLH
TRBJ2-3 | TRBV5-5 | ASSFLAGGDTQY
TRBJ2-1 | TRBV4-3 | ASSQNLGREQF
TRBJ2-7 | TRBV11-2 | ASSSSGRAYEQY
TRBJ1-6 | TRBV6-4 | ASEGPQSSYNSPLH
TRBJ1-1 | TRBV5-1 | ASSSGQENTEAF
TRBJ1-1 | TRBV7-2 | ASSPSSGRRGEAF
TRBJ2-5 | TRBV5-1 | ASSLVSGVGETQY
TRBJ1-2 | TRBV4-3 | ASSHETGAYGYT
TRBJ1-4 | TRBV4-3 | ASSQDQFFNEKLF
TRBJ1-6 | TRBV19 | ASSNWGNNSPLH
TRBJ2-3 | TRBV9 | ASSLYGDTQY
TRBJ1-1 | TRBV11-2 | ASSKKGQASMNTEAF
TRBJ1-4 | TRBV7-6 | ASSRRTGGNEKLF